The 20 T cell receptor beta chains given below trace back to one sample, sequenced in a study of type 1 regulatory T cells. These TCRs' antigens remain unknown. TCRdb reanalysed the reads using MiXCR and keeps one entry per CDR3 protein. The sample gives around 65,000 distinct CDR3 sequences, about 48% of which show up once; approximately 2.3% is in the top ten. Input material: cultured non-Tr1 T cells, either the whole culture or a sorted T cell fraction (not recorded which). The receptors come from a human donor in good health.

The chain links TRBV7-2 to TRBJ1-1; D is perhaps TRBD1 (5 bases). Per germline, CDR1 SGHTA and CDR2 FQGNSA. The CDR3 length is 15 residues. Trimming took off 0 bases at V and 0 bases at J, with 8 bases between the two ends. The CDR3 bases are TGTGCCAGCAGCTTAGCGGGACGGATGAACACTGAAGCTTTCTTT. It codes for CASSLAGRMNTEAFF.

V usage is TRBV5-1 and J usage is TRBJ2-3; D not resolved. Germline V gene lookup returns CDR1 SGHRS and CDR2 YFSETQ. V was cut by 3 bases and J by 0 bases, with 14 bases left in between. The CDR3 extends over 16 amino acids. The CDR3 region is CASSWTVEESTDTQYF. The CDR3 coding sequence is TGCGCCAGCAGCTGGACCGTAGAGGAAAGCACAGATACGCAGTATTTT.

The chain recombines TRBV7-2 with TRBJ2-2; weak D call: TRBD1 (5 bases). The CDR3 has 16 residues. V was cut by 2 bases and J by 0 bases, with 10 bases left in between. CDR1 SGHTA and CDR2 FQGNSA come from the germline V gene. CDR3 in amino acids: CASSLNLGPNTGELFF. The CDR3 DNA follows: TGTGCCAGCAGCTTAAATTTGGGGCCGAACACCGGGGAGCTGTTTTTT.

About this clonotype: At one of its ends the junction is not consistent with the germline gene, which may arise from a read error. The rearrangement uses TRBV6-2 or TRBV6-3 and TRBJ1-6, with D unresolved. Germline CDR1 and CDR2: MNHEY and SVGEGT. This CDR3 comprises 16 residues. This chain's CDR3 is CASSYKGRYYNSPLRF. The CDR3 DNA is TGTGCCAGCAGTTACAAGGGCCGTTATTATAATTCACCCCTCCGCTTT.

This chain joins TRBV10-2 and TRBJ2-2, with no clear D. From germline, CDR1 is WSHSY and CDR2 SAAADI. This CDR3 has 13 amino acids. V gave up 6 bases and J gave up 6 bases, with 11 bases separating them. In DNA, the CDR3 is TGCGCCAGCAGGCCTGGTGGGGCCGGGGAGCTGTTTTTT. Translated: CASRPGGAGELFF.

The chain uses TRBV7-2 and TRBJ2-1; no firm D call. Germline lookup yields CDR1 SGHTA and CDR2 FQGNSA. V lost 5 bases and J 3 bases, leaving 14 bases between the germline ends. This CDR3 region has 15 residues. The CDR3: CASSRSVALYNEQFF. CDR3 sequence (DNA): TGTGCCAGCAGCCGAAGCGTCGCCCTCTACAATGAGCAGTTCTTC.

Only one count was recorded for this clonotype. This chain joins TRBV7-2 and TRBJ2-5, with 8 bases fitting TRBD1. Unmatched junction bases numbered 8, after V lost 1 base and J lost 4 bases. Germline V gives CDR1 SGHTA, CDR2 FQGNSA. The CDR3 runs to 16 residues. DNA for the CDR3: TGTGCCAGCAGCTTAGTAGGGCAGGGGGCGCCAGAGACCCAGTACTTC. This translates into CASSLVGQGAPETQYF.

This clonotype was recorded many times. This chain joins TRBV12-3 or TRBV12-4 and TRBJ2-2; D is uncertain. Trimming cost V 6 bases and J 2 bases, with 4 bases left between them. The CDR3 runs to 12 residues. CDR3 nucleotides: TGTGCCAGCAGCCTAAACACCGGGGAGCTGTTTTTT. Protein sequence: CASSLNTGELFF.

This chain connects TRBV5-1 to TRBJ1-2; TRBD1 aligns across 9 bases. Germline assignment: CDR1 SGHRS and CDR2 YFSETQ. With V trimmed by 4 bases and J by 8 bases, 6 bases remained unmatched. CDR3 length: 13 residues. In nucleotides, the CDR3 is TGCGCCAGCAGCCCCGGACAGGGGAGCGGCTACACCTTC. Its translation: CASSPGQGSGYTF.

Note on this clonotype: A read error may account for a junction end that differs from germline. This chain connects TRBV18 to TRBJ2-2, with D perhaps TRBD2 (5 bases). Germline CDR1 reads KGHSH; CDR2 reads LQKENI. The CDR3 totals 13 residues. DNA of the CDR3: TGTGCCAGCTCACCAAATCGGGCCGGGGTGCTGTTTTTT. Amino acid sequence: CASSPNRAGVLFF.

This clonotype was picked up a small number of times. This rearrangement joins TRBV3-1 to TRBJ1-2; 8 nucleotides agree with TRBD1. Trimming took 7 bases from V and 3 from J; bases not matched to a gene: 7. Germline V CDR1 and CDR2: LGHDT, YNNKEL (reference sequence). This CDR3 spans 14 amino acids. Here the CDR3 DNA reads TGTGCCAGCACCTTTTCGACAGGGGACTATGGCTACACCTTC. Protein sequence: CASTFSTGDYGYTF.

CDR3 residues: CASSLNAGSTAGELFF. The CDR3 DNA reads as TGTGCCAGCAGCTTAAATGCGGGGAGTACGGCCGGGGAGCTGTTTTTT. V gene TRBV7-2 combines with J gene TRBJ2-2, with a possible D match to TRBD2 (6 bases). V was cut by 2 bases and J by 6 bases, with 16 bases left in between. The CDR3 runs 16 residues. In germline, CDR1 is SGHTA, CDR2 FQGNSA.

The genes are TRBV4-1 and TRBJ1-2; D perhaps matches TRBD1 (6 bases). Germline V gives CDR1 MGHRA, CDR2 YSYEKL. The CDR3 totals 14 residues. Deletions cut 1 base from V and 5 bases from J, with 11 bases between. The DNA for the CDR3 is TGCGCCAGCAGCCAAGCCCCAGGGGAATATGGCTACACCTTC. Amino acids: CASSQAPGEYGYTF.

The chain has TRBV9 and TRBJ2-1; 7 bases line up with TRBD1. The CDR3 loop spans 15 amino acids. V lost 4 bases and J lost 0; bases outside the gene matches: 4. Looked up from germline, CDR1 is SGDLS and CDR2 is YYNGEE. CDR3 sequence: CASSLQGSSYNEQFF. Written as DNA, the CDR3 is TGTGCCAGCAGCCTACAGGGGAGCTCCTACAATGAGCAGTTCTTC.

The rearrangement joins TRBV11-2 to TRBJ2-5, with a possible D match to TRBD2 (5 bases). The V gene's germline CDR1 is SGHAT and CDR2 FQNNGV. V lost 5 bases and J 4 bases, leaving 17 bases between the germline ends. This CDR3 comprises 15 residues. CDR3 sequence: CASSQPSTPGETQYF. DNA for the CDR3: TGTGCCAGCAGCCAGCCTAGCACCCCCGGAGAGACCCAGTACTTC.

This chain joins TRBV11-2 and TRBJ1-3, with 7 bases that match TRBD1. V lost 9 bases, J lost 0 bases, and 14 bases stayed unmatched. The CDR3 extends over 17 amino acids. CDR1 SGHAT and CDR2 FQNNGV come from the germline V gene. This chain's CDR3 is CASSRRDRSRSGNTIYF. CDR3 bases: TGTGCCAGTTCCCGTCGGGACAGAAGCCGCTCTGGAAACACCATATATTTT. Looking up the rest from reference TRBV11-2 and TRBJ1-3 gives the full variable domain: EAGVAQSPRYKIIEKRQSVAFWCNPISGHATLYWYQQILGQGPKLLIQFQNNGVVDDSQLPKDRFSAERLKGVDSTLKIQPAKLEDSAVYLCASSRRDRSRSGNTIYFGEGSWLTVV.

The rearrangement links TRBV24-1 to TRBJ2-1; 8 nucleotides line up with TRBD1. The CDR3 contains 13 residues. Trimming removed 12 bases from V and 7 bases from J; junction bases left unmatched: 10. CDR1 and CDR2 from the germline V gene are KGHDR and SFDVKD. DNA of the CDR3: TGTGCCTCCTCGAAGACAGGGGTGAATGAGCAGTTCTTC. This codes for CASSKTGVNEQFF.

The CDR3 sequence: CASSSSGGATDTQYF. The CDR3 nucleotides read TGTGCCAGCAGCTCTAGCGGGGGGGCCACAGATACGCAGTATTTT. This chain uses TRBV11-2 with TRBJ2-3; 12 bases map to TRBD2. The CDR3 consists of 15 residues. Losses at the gene ends were 4 bases for V and 2 bases for J; bases not matched to a gene: 1. CDR1 and CDR2 (germline): SGHAT, FQNNGV.

The chain uses TRBV12-3 or TRBV12-4 and TRBJ2-1, with 9 bases that match TRBD2. V was clipped by 0 bases and J by 7 bases; unmatched bases: 1. The CDR3 is 14 amino acids. CDR3 sequence reads: CASSLALAGNEQFF. CDR3 coding DNA: TGTGCCAGCAGTTTAGCGCTAGCGGGGAATGAGCAGTTCTTC.

This clonotype occurred a few times. The genes are TRBV3-1 and TRBJ2-1, with a weak D call TRBD2 (6 bases). Trimming cost V 4 bases and J 3 bases, with 10 bases left between them. This CDR3 contains 14 residues. Looked up from germline, CDR1 is LGHDT and CDR2 is YNNKEL (reference sequence). The CDR3 bases are TGTGCCAGCAGCCCCAGCGGGTACTACAATGAGCAGTTCTTC. Its translation is CASSPSGYYNEQFF.